The text below deals with one T cell receptor beta chain. Its recognized antigen is unknown. Base qualities are not provided; no much larger clone lies one nucleotide away. These data come from a study of T cell responses to AZD1222 COVID-19 vaccine (dated by TCRdb to the early 2020s). In terms of the full investigation: TCR sequencing was performed for 233 trial participants, of whom about 200 were given two doses of AZD1222 and approximately 26 were given two doses of MenACWY control vaccine. Trial participants were enrolled by age into subgroups of 18-55, 56-69 and 70-plus years, and approximately 150, 30 and 60 TCR-sequenced participants, respectively, were included in these subgroups.

According to the study, the label for this sample's time point signals: about 28 days (+/-7) after the second vaccine dose. Sample treatment or condition, as interpreted from the label and publication: meningococcal conjugate vaccine given as trial control. Vaccinee samples were obtained from the UK trials COV001 and COV002, which included a single-blind randomized controlled phase 2/3 trial of AZD1222 (ChAdOx1 nCoV-19) in healthy adults. For TCRbeta chain sequencing, PBMC samples from trial participants were taken at day 0 and at day 28 after the second dose. V and J lose 1 base and 2 bases, and a span of 8 bases separates them. From its cysteine to its phenylalanine, the CDR3 spans 14 amino acids. CDR3 DNA is the only sequence kept; it has 42 bases, read in frame from the first base. The germline V gene (reference sequence) gives CDR1 as LNHDA and CDR2 as SQIVND. The CDR3 regions of human TCRbeta chains were analyzed by immunosequencing. In the authors' own workflow: Repertoire TCRs were checked for matches against a reference library of SARS-CoV-2-specific TCRs that had been generated using the MIRA antigen-specificity platform. Breadth meant the fraction of unique TCRs that were SARS-CoV-2-associated, whereas depth meant the fraction of total T cells that were SARS-CoV-2-associated. Each spike-specific TCR was assigned to its reactive spike region and to a CD4 or CD8 class using the MIRA data. Log10-transformed breadth and depth values were compared by one-way ANOVA with Sidak's multiple comparisons tests. The immuneACCESS repertoire file appears here via TCRdb, limited to in-frame rearrangements. These files lack a portion of the clones; in checked studies, under half of the deficit traces to unresolved V genes, and the cause of the others is not known. V and J calls and clone size are given by that table; D and trimming were obtained from the DNA. Recorded for this sample are approximately 130,000 clones; roughly 85% of them occurred a single time. Together, the top ten hold 7.9% of the sample.

Findings and caveats that apply to the study as a whole: After two AZD1222 doses, both the breadth and the depth of spike-specific TCRs were significantly higher than at day 0 and than in MenACWY recipients. The 56-69-year group was small, and its depth increase did not reach significance, likely because of low power. Conclusions about previously exposed vaccinees are limited, since just five or six AZD1222 recipients were seropositive for SARS-CoV-2 at baseline. Most participants were white British and females outnumbered males, and the authors suggested that clonal diversity may have been underestimated. CD4 TCRs associated with the vaccine covered the entire spike protein, and the dominant responses were in regions 160-218 and 743-854. Because no day 14 peak-response samples were available, the repertoires could be characterized only after the peak T cell response. Reportedly, almost half of the unique spike-specific TCRs recognized epitopes lying outside the regions that are mutated in the B.1.351 and B.1.1.7 variants.

The sequencing here drew on peripheral blood, taken 28 days after the second dose of the MenACWY control vaccine. This TCR came from an adult who received the MenACWY meningococcal vaccine as a control. The chain is encoded by TRBV19 joined to TRBJ2-5; the D gene cannot be resolved reliably. The nucleotide sequence is given as TGTGCCAGTAGTATAGCCGCTAGTCAAGAGACCCAGTACTTC. It codes for CASSIAASQETQYF. Reference TRBV19 and TRBJ2-5 genes cover what lies past the CDR3, so the full variable domain is DGGITQSPKYLFRKEGQNVTLSCEQNLNHDAMYWYRQDPGQGLRLIYYSQIVNDFQKGDIAEGYSVSREKKESFPLTVTSAQKNPTAFYLCASSIAASQETQYFGPGTRLLVL.